This TCR beta chain stems from a study of beta chain features in type 1 diabetes. Study-level background: Comparable age, gender and cell yields were observed in patients relative to healthy donors. Broader study findings: Patients and controls would be equally affected if PCR favored shorter templates.

Reverse transcription of all isolated RNA meant that expressed TCRB transcripts were sequenced. Generated by immunoSEQ multiplex PCR, the TCRdb table keeps only in-frame clones and is missing some. This table has about 240,000 clones, about 25% appearing once. Germline V gene data show CDR1 as MNHNS and CDR2 as SASEGT. The length of the CDR3 is 14 residues. The V and J ends lost 4 bases and 4 bases, in that order; junction bases with no gene match: 5. In the case of this clone: Its cognate antigen is unknown.

This TCR came from a man younger than 45 in good health. The sample consisted of central memory CD4+ T cells from blood. The chain links TRBV6-1 to TRBJ2-3; TRBD2 matches 7 bases. CDR3 in amino acids: CASSVWGGSDTQYF. CDR3 DNA: TGTGCCAGCAGTGTATGGGGGGGGTCAGATACGCAGTATTTT.